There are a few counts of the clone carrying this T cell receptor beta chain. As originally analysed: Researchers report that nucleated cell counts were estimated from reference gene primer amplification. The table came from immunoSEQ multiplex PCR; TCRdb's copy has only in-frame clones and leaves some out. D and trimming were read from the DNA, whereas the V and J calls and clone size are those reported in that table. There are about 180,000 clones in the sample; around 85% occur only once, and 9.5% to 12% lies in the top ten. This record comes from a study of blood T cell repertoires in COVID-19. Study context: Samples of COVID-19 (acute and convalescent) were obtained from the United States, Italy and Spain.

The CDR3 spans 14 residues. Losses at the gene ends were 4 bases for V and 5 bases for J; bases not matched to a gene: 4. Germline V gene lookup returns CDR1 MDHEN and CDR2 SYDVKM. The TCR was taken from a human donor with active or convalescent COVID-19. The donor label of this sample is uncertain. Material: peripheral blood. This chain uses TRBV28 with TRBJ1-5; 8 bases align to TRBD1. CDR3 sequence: CASSWTGKDQPQHF. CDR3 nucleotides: TGTGCCAGCAGTTGGACAGGGAAGGATCAGCCCCAGCATTTT.